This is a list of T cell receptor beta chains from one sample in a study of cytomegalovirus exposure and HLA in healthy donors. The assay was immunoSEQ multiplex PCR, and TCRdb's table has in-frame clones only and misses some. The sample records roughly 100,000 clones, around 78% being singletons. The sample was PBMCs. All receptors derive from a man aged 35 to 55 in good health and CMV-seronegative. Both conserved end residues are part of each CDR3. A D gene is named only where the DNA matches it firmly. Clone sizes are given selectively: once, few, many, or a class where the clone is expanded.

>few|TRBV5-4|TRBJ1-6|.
CASKGPDLLGNSPLHF
TGTGCCAGCAAGGGTCCGGACTTGCTAGGGAATTCACCCCTCCACTTT
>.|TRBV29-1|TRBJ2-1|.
CSVSKGAYNEQFF
TGCAGCGTTAGCAAAGGGGCCTACAATGAGCAGTTCTTC
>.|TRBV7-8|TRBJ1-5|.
CASSSDRSGPQHF
TGTGCCAGCAGCTCTGACAGGTCCGGGCCCCAGCATTTT
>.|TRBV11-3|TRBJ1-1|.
CASSPRLDTEAFF
TGTGCCAGCAGCCCCCGACTCGACACTGAAGCTTTCTTT
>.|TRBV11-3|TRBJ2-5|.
CASSLVPGQETQYF
TGTGCCAGCAGCTTAGTCCCAGGGCAAGAGACCCAGTACTTC
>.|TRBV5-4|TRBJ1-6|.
CASSLVESSPLHF
TGTGCCAGCAGCTTGGTTGAGAGTTCACCCCTCCACTTT
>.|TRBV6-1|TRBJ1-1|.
CAISASGGGLGTEAFF
TGTGCCATCAGTGCCTCCGGGGGGGGTTTGGGCACTGAAGCTTTCTTT
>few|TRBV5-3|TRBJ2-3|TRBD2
CARSLSSGARTDTQYF
TGTGCCAGAAGCTTGAGTAGCGGGGCCCGCACAGATACGCAGTATTTT
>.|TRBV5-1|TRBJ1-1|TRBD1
CASSTTGTENTEAFF
TGCGCCAGCAGCACTACCGGGACAGAGAACACTGAAGCTTTCTTT
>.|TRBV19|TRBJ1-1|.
CASSPGLTEAFF
TGTGCCAGTAGTCCAGGACTGACTGAAGCTTTCTTT
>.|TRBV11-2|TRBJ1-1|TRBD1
CASSFWHIRDRGDNTEAFF
TGTGCCAGCAGCTTCTGGCACATACGGGACAGGGGGGATAACACTGAAGCTTTCTTT
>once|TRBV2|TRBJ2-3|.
CASRDRGSDTQYF
TGTGCCAGCAGGGACAGAGGCTCAGATACGCAGTATTTT
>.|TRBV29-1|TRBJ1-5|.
CSVGGDGNQPQHF
TGCAGCGTTGGCGGGGACGGCAATCAGCCCCAGCATTTT
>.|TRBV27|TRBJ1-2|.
CASSLAGTRPYTF
TGTGCCAGCAGTTTAGCCGGGACACGGCCATACACCTTC
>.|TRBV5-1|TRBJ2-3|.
CASSLGGGRPDTQYF
TGCGCCAGCAGCTTGGGTGGGGGCAGGCCAGATACGCAGTATTTT
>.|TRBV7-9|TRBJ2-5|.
CSSSFIQETQYF
TGTTCCAGCAGCTTTATACAAGAGACCCAGTACTTC
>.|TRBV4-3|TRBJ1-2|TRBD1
CASSQDTGQAYGYTF
TGCGCCAGCAGCCAAGACACCGGACAGGCCTATGGCTACACCTTC
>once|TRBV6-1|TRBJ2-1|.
CASSEWYRENNEQFF
TGTGCCAGCAGTGAATGGTACAGGGAAAACAATGAGCAGTTCTTC
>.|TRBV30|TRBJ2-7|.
CAWLSKIESYEQYF
TGTGCCTGGCTAAGTAAAATCGAGTCCTACGAGCAGTACTTC
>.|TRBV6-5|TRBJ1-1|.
CASSYTRVGTEAFF
TGTGCCAGCAGTTACACCAGGGTGGGCACTGAAGCTTTCTTT
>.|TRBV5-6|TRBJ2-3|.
CASSPRTDTQYF
TGTGCCAGCAGCCCCAGAACAGATACGCAGTATTTT
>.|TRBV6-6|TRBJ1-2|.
CASRSEVLYGYTF
TGTGCCAGCAGGTCCGAGGTTCTGTATGGCTACACCTTC
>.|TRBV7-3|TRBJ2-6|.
CASRIDRSSGANVLTF
TGTGCCAGCAGGATCGACAGAAGCTCTGGGGCCAACGTCCTGACTTTC
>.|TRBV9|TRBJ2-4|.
CASSATSSAIQYF
TGTGCCAGCAGCGCCACTAGCTCAGCCATTCAGTACTTC
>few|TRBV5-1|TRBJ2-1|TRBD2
CASSWTSGGGFF
TGCGCCAGCAGCTGGACTAGCGGGGGGGGGTTCTTC
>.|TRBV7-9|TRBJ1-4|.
CASSQLAVEKLFF
TGTGCCAGCAGCCAATTAGCAGTTGAAAAACTGTTTTTT
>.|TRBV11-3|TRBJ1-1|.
CASSLGPANTEAFF
TGTGCCAGCAGTCTGGGGCCGGCGAACACTGAAGCTTTCTTT
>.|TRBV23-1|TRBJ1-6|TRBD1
CASSQSGQGGVESPLHF
TGCGCCAGCAGTCAATCGGGACAGGGAGGAGTGGAATCACCCCTCCACTTT
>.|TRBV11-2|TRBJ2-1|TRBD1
CASSTGTGIYNEQFF
TGTGCCAGCAGCACAGGGACAGGGATCTACAATGAGCAGTTCTTC
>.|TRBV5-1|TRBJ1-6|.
CASSWDLQGRNSPLHF
TGCGCCAGCAGCTGGGATTTACAGGGTAGAAATTCACCCCTCCACTTT
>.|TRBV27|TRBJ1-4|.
CASRAVGRAEKLFF
TGTGCCAGCAGGGCCGTAGGCAGGGCTGAAAAACTGTTTTTT
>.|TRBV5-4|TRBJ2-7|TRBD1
CASSQFGNRTGGREQYF
TGTGCCAGCAGCCAATTTGGAAACAGGACAGGGGGCAGGGAGCAGTACTTC
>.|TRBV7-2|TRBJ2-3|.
CASSQGAGEGGNTQYF
TGTGCCAGCAGCCAGGGGGCGGGGGAAGGGGGAAATACGCAGTATTTT
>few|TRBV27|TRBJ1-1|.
CASSLFGGGNTEAFF
TGTGCCAGCAGTTTATTTGGCGGGGGAAACACTGAAGCTTTCTTT
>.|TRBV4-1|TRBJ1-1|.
CASSHEPAGVNEAFF
TGCGCCAGCAGCCACGAGCCGGCAGGGGTTAATGAAGCTTTCTTT
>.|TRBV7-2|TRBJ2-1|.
CASSIYNEQFF
TGTGCCAGCAGCATATACAATGAGCAGTTCTTC
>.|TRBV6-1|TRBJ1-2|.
CASSYGQQYGYTF
TGTGCCAGCAGCTACGGACAGCAGTATGGCTACACCTTC